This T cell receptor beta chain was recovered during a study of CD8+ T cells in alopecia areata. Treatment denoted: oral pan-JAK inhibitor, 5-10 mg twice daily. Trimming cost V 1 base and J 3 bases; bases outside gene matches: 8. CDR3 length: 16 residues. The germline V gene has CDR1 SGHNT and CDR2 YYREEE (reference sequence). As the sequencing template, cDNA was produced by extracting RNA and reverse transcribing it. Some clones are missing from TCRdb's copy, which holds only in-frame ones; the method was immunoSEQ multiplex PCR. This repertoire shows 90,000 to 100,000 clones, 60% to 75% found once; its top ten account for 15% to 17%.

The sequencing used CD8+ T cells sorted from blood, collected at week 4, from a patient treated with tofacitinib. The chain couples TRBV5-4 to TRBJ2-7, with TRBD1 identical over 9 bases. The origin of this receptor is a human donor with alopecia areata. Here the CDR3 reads CASSLFGGTGFYEQYF. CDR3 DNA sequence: TGTGCCAGCAGCTTGTTTGGGGGGACAGGGTTCTACGAGCAGTACTTC.